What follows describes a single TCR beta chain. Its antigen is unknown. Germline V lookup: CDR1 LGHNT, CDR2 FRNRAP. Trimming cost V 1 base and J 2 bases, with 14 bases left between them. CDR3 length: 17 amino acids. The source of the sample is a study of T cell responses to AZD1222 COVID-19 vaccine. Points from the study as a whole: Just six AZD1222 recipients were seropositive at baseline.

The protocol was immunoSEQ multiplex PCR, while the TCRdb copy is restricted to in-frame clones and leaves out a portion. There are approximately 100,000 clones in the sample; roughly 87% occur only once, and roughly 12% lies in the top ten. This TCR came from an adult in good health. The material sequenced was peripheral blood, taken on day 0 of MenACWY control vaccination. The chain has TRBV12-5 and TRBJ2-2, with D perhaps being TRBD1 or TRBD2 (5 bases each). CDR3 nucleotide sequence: TGTGCTAGTGGTTTGGGAGATGAGGGGCTAAACACCGGGGAGCTGTTTTTT. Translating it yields CASGLGDEGLNTGELFF.